This TCR beta chain was sequenced for a study of neurological immune-mediated disorders. TCRdb ran MiXCR on the 5' RACE reads and lists one entry per CDR3 protein. The sample contains 25,000 or so distinct CDR3 sequences, 13% of which appear only once. General observations from the study: Sharing of CDR3 amino acid sequences among expanded clones across subjects was absent, suggesting private repertoires in all groups.

V trimming: 2 bases; J trimming: 4 bases; junction bases outside the gene matches: 12. Germline assignment: CDR1 SGHRS and CDR2 YFSETQ. The CDR3 is made up of 18 amino acids. The sample's time point: technical triplicate 1. This clonotype was recorded at least ten times. The antigen is undetermined. The clonotype was recovered from a female donor with HTLV-1-associated myelopathy (HAM/TSP). This chain joins TRBV5-1 and TRBJ2-5; 12 nucleotides agree with TRBD2. What was sequenced was CD4+ T cells from blood. The DNA of the CDR3 is TGCGCCAGCAGCTTCGGACTAGCGGGAAGTACGGTCGGAGAGACCCAGTACTTC. This encodes CASSFGLAGSTVGETQYF. The full variable domain, completed using reference TRBV5-1 and TRBJ2-5, is KAGVTQTPRYLIKTRGQQVTLSCSPISGHRSVSWYQQTPGQGLQFLFEYFSETQRNKGNFPGRFSGRQFSNSRSEMNVSTLELGDSALYLCASSFGLAGSTVGETQYFGPGTRLLVL.